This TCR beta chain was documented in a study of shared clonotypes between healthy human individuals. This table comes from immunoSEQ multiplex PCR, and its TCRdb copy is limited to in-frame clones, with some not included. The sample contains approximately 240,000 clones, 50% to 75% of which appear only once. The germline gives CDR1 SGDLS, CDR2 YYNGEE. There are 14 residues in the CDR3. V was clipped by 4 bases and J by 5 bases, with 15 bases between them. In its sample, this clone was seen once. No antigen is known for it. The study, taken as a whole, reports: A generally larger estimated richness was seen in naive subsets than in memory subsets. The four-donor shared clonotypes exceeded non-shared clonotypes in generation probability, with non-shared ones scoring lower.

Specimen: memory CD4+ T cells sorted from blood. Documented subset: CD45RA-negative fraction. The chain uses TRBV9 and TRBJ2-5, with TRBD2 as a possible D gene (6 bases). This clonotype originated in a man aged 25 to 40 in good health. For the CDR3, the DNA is TGTGCCAGCAGCCCCGGGGGTATTGTGGAGACCCAGTACTTC. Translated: CASSPGGIVETQYF.